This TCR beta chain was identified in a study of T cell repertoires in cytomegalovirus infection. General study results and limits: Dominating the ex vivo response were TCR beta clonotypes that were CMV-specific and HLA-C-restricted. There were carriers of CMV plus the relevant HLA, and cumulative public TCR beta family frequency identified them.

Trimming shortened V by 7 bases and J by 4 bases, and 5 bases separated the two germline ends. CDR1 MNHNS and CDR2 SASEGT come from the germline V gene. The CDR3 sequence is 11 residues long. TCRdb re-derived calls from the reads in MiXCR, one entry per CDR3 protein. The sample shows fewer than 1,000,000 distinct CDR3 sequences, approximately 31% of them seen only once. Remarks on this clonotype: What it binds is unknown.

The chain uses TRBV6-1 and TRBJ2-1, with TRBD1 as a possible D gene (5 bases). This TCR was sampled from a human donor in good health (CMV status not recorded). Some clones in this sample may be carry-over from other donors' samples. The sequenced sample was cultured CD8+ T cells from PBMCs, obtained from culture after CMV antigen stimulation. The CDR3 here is CASNRYNEQFF. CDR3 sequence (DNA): TGTGCCAGCAACAGGTACAATGAGCAGTTCTTC.